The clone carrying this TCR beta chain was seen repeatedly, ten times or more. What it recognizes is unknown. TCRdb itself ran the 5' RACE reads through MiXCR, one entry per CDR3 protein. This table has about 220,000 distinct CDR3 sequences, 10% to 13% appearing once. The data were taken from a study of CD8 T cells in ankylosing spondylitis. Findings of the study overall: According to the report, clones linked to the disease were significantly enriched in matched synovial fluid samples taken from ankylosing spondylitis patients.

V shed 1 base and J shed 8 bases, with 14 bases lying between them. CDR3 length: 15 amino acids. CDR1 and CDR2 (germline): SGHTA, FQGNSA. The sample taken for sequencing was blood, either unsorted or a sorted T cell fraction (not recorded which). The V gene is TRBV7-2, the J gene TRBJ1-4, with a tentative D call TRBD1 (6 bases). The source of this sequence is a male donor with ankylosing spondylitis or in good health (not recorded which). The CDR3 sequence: CASSLGGQSTEKLFF. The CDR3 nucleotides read TGTGCCAGCAGCTTAGGTGGACAGTCCACGGAAAAACTGTTTTTT.